This T cell receptor (beta chain) was sequenced during a study of shared clonotypes between healthy human individuals (dated by TCRdb to about 2020). Some background on the complete study: The cohort included three men and a couple of women between 18 and 49 years of age. Libraries were prepared and TCR repertoires were sequenced by different laboratories using diverse techniques, in order to increase sequencing depth and limit assay-specific biases. Blood TCR repertoires of a handful of healthy adults were deeply sequenced to estimate repertoire size and the extent of clonotype sharing between individuals. Per donor, three plates each were used for CD4 naive and CD4 memory, two for CD8 naive, and one for CD8 memory. Between about 0.94 and 8.9 billion PBMCs per donor were obtained by leukapheresis.

Study-wide findings and limitations: Estimated clonotype richness was generally larger for naive than for memory subsets. Sampling was restricted to blood, and TCR repertoires in tissues likely differ from the TCR repertoires found in blood. Across four donors, around 5% of naive CD4, around 3.5% of naive CD8, around 2.5% of memory CD4, and 0.4% of memory CD8 clonotypes were shared. Because the study included a small number of donors, the genetic and exposure-history diversity represented was limited. Even with the large sequencing depth, rarefaction of the sorted-subset datasets indicated that sequencing was incomplete. Clonotypes shared by all four sorted-subset donors showed higher generation probabilities than non-shared clonotypes. Pairwise subsampling led to the expectation that sequencing depth would affect the degree of clonotype sharing among donors.

The donors were healthy, HIV-negative adults who had no recently reported acute infections or vaccinations. All donors were Caucasian adults living in Nashville, Tennessee, USA. CD4+ T cells were enriched by magnetic negative selection; naive cells were then positively selected on CD45RA, and the negative fraction formed the memory subset. After blood collection by leukapheresis, PBMCs were isolated using Ficoll-Histopaque density gradient centrifugation and then cryopreserved in the vapor phase of liquid nitrogen. Analytical flow cytometry was used to check the purity and quantity of each magnetically sorted T cell population. From each sorted fraction, genomic DNA was isolated and quantified by UV absorbance on a Nanodrop 2000c. From V the trimming removes 2 bases and from J it removes 2 bases, while the gene matches leave 5 bases of the junction unaccounted for. The CDR3 goes from the cysteine to the phenylalanine over 15 residues. The read is trimmed to its CDR3 DNA, 45 bases read in frame from base 1. CDR1 and CDR2 were assigned from the germline V gene as SGHRS and YFSETQ.

Using the deep immunoSEQ assay, TCR CDR3 regions were amplified from genomic DNA by multiplex PCR. For each cell subset, the extracted genomic DNA was distributed evenly across all wells of several immunoSEQ 96-well plates, and each plate served as one replicate. Each replicate PCR for sorted subsets received about 210 ng genomic DNA, equal to about 30,000 T cell genomes. The purified libraries were quantified using a Qubit 3.0 fluorometer, sized with a Bioanalyzer 2100, and then quantified again using the KAPA Library Quantification kit. Every immunoSEQ 96-well plate was sequenced on a separate single-read 150-cycle Illumina NextSeq 550 flow cell. The original pipeline was this. Because only junctional sequences without quality scores were contained in the immunoSEQ output, filtering matching that applied to full-length reads could not be performed. Sequences were annotated with PyIR, a Python wrapper for IgBLAST v1.9, using IMGT germline references to assign V/J genes and CDR3. Reads were removed for weak V/J assignments (E-value above 1e-6), missing CDR3, stop codons, out-of-frame junctions, or ambiguous translated residues. V3J clonotypes were defined as sequences sharing the same inferred V gene, J gene, and CDR3 amino acid sequence. Percentage overlap between repertoires was computed as shared unique clonotypes divided by the size of the smaller repertoire. Richness of each repertoire was evaluated using RTK rarefaction, the Chao1 estimator, and Recon v2.1 estimates of unobserved clonotypes. OLGA was used to compute generation probabilities for all TCRbeta clonotypes that the gDNA method yielded from a handful of donors. TCRdb's version of the immuneACCESS table is confined to in-frame rearrangements and falls short of the full clone set. An unresolved V gene accounts for under half of the shortfall where checked; the remainder is of unknown origin. The V and J calls and clone size come from that table; D and trimming were worked out from the DNA. The sample contains about 2 million clones, 95% of them found a single time. 0.1% to 0.15% of the sample is held by the ten biggest clonotypes.

About this clone itself: This receptor's antigen is unknown. No much larger clone is present one base from it, and per-base qualities are unavailable.

The rearranged segments are TRBV5-1 and TRBJ2-7, with TRBD1 identical over 9 junction bases. This receptor was taken from a man aged 18-30 years in good health. The material sequenced was naive CD4+ T cells sorted from blood. The cell subset or site label, read with the paper, signifies: CD45RA+ positively selected. The CDR3: CASSFSGQGPYEQYF. The bases read TGCGCCAGCAGCTTCTCGGGACAGGGCCCCTACGAGCAGTACTTC.